This T cell receptor beta chain was sequenced during a study of post-analysis software for immune sequencing data. Study summary: Multiple sclerosis in the patients followed relapsing-remitting, secondary progressive and progressive-relapsing courses. General observations from the study: The study found TRBV5-6, TRBV5-1 and TRBV20-1 among roughly 5 TRBV segments more frequent in patients than controls. Those samples that were prepared in the same batch co-clustered strongly by F measure. Comparison with controls showed significantly lower normalized Chao1 diversity in multiple sclerosis patients.

This clonotype was seen repeatedly, ten times or more. Its antigen is undetermined. Included in the TCR beta cDNA libraries were unique molecular identifiers. It was from roughly 1 to 10 million T cells that approximately 500,000 cDNA molecules came. TCRdb recomputed calls from the PCR reads with MiXCR, one row per CDR3 protein. The sample lists about 200,000 distinct CDR3 sequences; approximately 30% were seen once. The CDR3 is made up of 17 amino acids. V lost 1 base and J lost 1; bases outside the gene matches: 8. Germline CDR1 reads MGHRA; CDR2 reads YSYEKL. The chain combines TRBV4-1 with TRBJ2-3; TRBD2 matches at 7 bases. The TCR originated in a girl aged 2-17 years with multiple sclerosis. The sample comprised blood. CDR3 region: CASSQGGLAVGTDTQYF. In DNA form, the CDR3 reads TGCGCCAGCAGCCAAGGCGGGCTAGCGGTAGGCACAGATACGCAGTATTTT.